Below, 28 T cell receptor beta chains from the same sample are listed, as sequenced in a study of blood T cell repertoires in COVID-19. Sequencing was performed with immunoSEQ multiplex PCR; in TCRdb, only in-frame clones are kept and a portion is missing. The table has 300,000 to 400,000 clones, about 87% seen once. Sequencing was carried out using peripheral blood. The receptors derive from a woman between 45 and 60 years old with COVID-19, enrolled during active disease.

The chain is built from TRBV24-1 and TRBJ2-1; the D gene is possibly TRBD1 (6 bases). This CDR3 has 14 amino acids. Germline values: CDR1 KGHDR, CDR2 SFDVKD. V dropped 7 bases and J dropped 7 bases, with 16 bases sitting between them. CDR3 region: CATSPSGRGNEQFF. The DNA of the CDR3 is TGTGCCACCAGCCCATCGGGCAGGGGAAATGAGCAGTTCTTC.

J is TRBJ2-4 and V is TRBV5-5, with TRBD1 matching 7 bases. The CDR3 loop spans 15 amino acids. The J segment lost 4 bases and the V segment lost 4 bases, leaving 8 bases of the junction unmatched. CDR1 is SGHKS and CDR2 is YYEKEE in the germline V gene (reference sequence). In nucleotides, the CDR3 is TGTGCCAGCAGCAGCAAACCGGGACAGAAAAACATTCAGTACTTC. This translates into CASSSKPGQKNIQYF.

The CDR3 spells CASSRPGTGSTEAFF. DNA for the CDR3: TGTGCCAGCAGCCGTCCCGGGACAGGGAGCACTGAAGCTTTCTTT. The chain is built from TRBV7-9 and TRBJ1-1; 9 bases line up with TRBD1. V lost 5 bases, J lost 4 bases, and 8 bases stayed unmatched. The CDR3 is 15 residues long. The germline CDR1 and CDR2 sequences are SEHNR and FQNEAQ (reference sequence).

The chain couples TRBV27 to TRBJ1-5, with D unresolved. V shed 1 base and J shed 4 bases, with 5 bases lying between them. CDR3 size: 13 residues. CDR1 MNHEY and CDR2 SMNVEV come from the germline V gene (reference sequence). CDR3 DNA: TGTGCCAGCAGTTTATTGGCTAATCAGCCCCAGCATTTT. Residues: CASSLLANQPQHF.

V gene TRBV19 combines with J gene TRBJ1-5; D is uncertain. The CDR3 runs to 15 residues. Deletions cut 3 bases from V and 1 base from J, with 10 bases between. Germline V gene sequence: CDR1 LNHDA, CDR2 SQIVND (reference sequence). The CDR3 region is CASSIQDRSNQPQHF. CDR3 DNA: TGTGCCAGTAGTATTCAGGATCGGAGCAATCAGCCCCAGCATTTT. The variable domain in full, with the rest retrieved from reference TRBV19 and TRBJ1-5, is DGGITQSPKYLFRKEGQNVTLSCEQNLNHDAMYWYRQDPGQGLRLIYYSQIVNDFQKGDIAEGYSVSREKKESFPLTVTSAQKNPTAFYLCASSIQDRSNQPQHFGDGTRLSIL.

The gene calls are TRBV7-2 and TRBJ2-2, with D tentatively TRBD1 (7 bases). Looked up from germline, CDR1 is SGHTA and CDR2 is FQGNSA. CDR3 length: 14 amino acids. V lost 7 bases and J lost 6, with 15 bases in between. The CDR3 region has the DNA TGTGCCAGCAACCCAGGGGGGCTGGCCGGGGAGCTGTTTTTT. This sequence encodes CASNPGGLAGELFF.

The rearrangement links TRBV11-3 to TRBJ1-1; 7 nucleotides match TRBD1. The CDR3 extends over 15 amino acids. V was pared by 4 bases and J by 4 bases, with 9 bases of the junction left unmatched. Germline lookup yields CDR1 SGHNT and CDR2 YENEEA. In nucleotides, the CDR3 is TGTGCCAGCAGCTCCCCCGACAGGGCGGGCACTGAAGCTTTCTTT. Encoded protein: CASSSPDRAGTEAFF.

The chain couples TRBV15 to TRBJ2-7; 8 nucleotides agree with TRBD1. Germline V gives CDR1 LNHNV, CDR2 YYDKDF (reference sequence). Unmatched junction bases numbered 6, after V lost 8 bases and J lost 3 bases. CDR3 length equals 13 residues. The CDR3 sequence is CATVGTGRYEQYF. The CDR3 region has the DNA TGTGCCACCGTCGGGACAGGACGCTACGAGCAGTACTTC.

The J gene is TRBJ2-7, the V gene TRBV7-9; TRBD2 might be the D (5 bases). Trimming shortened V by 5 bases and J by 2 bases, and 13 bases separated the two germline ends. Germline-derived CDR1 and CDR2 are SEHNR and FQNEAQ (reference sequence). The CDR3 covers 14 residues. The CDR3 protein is CASSPSGRPYEQYF. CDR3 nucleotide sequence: TGTGCCAGCAGCCCCAGCGGTCGGCCCTACGAGCAGTACTTC.

The CDR3 bases are TGTGCCAGTAGTAGACCCCGGACAGGGACTGGAAACACCATATATTTT. It is translated as CASSRPRTGTGNTIYF. This chain connects TRBV19 to TRBJ1-3, with 8 bases fitting TRBD1. The V gene's germline CDR1 is LNHDA and CDR2 SQIVND (reference sequence). CDR3 length equals 16 residues. The ends lost 4 bases at V and 2 bases at J; junction bases unmatched: 7. Complete variable domain (other parts from reference TRBV19 and TRBJ1-3): DGGITQSPKYLFRKEGQNVTLSCEQNLNHDAMYWYRQDPGQGLRLIYYSQIVNDFQKGDIAEGYSVSREKKESFPLTVTSAQKNPTAFYLCASSRPRTGTGNTIYFGEGSWLTVV.

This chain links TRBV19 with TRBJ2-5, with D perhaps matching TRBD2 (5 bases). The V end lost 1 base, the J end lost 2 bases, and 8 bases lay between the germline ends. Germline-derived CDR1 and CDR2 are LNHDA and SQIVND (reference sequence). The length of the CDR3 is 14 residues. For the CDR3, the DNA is TGTGCCAGTAGTATAGGGTGGGAGCAAGAGACCCAGTACTTC. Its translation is CASSIGWEQETQYF.

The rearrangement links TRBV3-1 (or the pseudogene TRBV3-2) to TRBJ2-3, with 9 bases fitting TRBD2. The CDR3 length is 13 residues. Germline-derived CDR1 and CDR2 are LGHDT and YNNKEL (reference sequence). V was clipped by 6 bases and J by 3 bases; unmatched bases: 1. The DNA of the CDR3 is TGTGCCAGCAGTCTAGCGGGAACAGATACGCAGTATTTT. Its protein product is CASSLAGTDTQYF.

The CDR3 here is CASSFRPDTQYF. The CDR3 DNA reads TGTGCCAGCAGCTTCAGGCCGGATACGCAGTATTTT. V is TRBV6-5 and J is TRBJ2-3, with D uncertain. V was clipped by 6 bases and J by 6 bases, with 10 bases between them. The germline V gene encodes CDR1 MNHEY and CDR2 SVGAGI. This CDR3 region has 12 residues.

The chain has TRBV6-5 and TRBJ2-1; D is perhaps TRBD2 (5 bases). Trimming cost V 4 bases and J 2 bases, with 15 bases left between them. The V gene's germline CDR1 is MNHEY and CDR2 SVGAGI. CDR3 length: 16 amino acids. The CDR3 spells CASSSPRSGAYNEQFF. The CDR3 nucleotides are TGTGCCAGCAGTTCCCCGAGGAGCGGAGCCTACAATGAGCAGTTCTTC.

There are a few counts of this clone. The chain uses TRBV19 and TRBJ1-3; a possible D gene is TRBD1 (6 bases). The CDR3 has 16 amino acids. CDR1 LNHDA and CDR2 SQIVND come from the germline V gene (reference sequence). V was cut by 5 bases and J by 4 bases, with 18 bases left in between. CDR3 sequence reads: CASSPNRASKGNTIYF. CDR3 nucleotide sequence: TGTGCCAGTAGTCCAAACAGGGCCTCCAAAGGAAACACCATATATTTT.

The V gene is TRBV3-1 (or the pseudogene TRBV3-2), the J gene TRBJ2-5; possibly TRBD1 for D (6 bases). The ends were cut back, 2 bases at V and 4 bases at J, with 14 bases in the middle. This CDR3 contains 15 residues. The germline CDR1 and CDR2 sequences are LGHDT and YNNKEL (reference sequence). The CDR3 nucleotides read TGTGCCAGCAGCCAAAAGGGAACAGGGTCAGAGACCCAGTACTTC. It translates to CASSQKGTGSETQYF.

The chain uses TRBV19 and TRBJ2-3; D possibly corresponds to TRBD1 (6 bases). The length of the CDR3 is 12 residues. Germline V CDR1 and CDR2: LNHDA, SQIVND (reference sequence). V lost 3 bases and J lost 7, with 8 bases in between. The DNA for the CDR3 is TGTGCCAGTAGTATTACAGGGAATACGCAGTATTTT. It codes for CASSITGNTQYF.

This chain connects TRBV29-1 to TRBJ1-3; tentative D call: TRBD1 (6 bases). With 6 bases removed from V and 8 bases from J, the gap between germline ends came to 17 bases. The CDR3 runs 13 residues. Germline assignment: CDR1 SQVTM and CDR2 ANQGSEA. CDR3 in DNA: TGCAGCGTCGTCACAGGGAGAGGAGACACCATATATTTT. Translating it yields CSVVTGRGDTIYF.

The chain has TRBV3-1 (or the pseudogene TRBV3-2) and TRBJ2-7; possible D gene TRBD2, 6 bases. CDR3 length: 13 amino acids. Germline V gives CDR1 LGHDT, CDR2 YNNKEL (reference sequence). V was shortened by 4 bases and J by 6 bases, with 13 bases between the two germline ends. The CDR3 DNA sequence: TGTGCCAGCAGCCCAGGGACTCTGCGCGAGCAGTACTTC. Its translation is CASSPGTLREQYF.

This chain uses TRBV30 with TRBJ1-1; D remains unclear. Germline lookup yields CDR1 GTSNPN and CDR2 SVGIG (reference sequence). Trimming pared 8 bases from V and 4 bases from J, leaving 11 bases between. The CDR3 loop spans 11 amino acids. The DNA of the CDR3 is TGTGCCAGAGGTTATGGCACTGAAGCTTTCTTT. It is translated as CARGYGTEAFF.

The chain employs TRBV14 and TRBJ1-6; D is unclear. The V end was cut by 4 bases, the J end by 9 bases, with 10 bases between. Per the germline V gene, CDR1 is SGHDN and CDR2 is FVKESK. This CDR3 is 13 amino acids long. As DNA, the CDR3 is TGTGCCAGCAGCCCGTATTCGGTTTCACCCCTCCACTTT. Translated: CASSPYSVSPLHF. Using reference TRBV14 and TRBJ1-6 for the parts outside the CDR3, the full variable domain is EAGVTQFPSHSVIEKGQTVTLRCDPISGHDNLYWYRRVMGKEIKFLLHFVKESKQDESGMPNNRFLAERTGGTYSTLKVQPAELEDSGVYFCASSPYSVSPLHFGNGTRLTVT.

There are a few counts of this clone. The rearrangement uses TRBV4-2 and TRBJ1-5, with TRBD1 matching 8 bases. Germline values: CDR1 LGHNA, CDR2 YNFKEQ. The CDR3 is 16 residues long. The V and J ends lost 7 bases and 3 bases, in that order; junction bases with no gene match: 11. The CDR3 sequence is CASIPRGTGPNQPQHF. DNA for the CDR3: TGTGCCAGCATCCCAAGGGGGACAGGACCCAATCAGCCCCAGCATTTT.

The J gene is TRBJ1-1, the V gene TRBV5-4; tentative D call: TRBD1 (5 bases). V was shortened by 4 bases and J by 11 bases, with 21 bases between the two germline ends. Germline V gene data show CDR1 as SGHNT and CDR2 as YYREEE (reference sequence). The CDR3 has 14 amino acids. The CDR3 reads CASSMGVERGRAFF. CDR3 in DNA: TGTGCCAGCAGCATGGGCGTTGAAAGGGGTAGGGCTTTCTTT.

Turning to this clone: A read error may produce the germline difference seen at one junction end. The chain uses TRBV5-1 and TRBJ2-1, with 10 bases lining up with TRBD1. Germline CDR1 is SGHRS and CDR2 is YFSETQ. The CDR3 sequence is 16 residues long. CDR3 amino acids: CASSLDTRDRGSRGVF. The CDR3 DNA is TGCGCCAGCAGCTTGGATACCCGGGACAGGGGCAGCCGAGGGGTCTTC.

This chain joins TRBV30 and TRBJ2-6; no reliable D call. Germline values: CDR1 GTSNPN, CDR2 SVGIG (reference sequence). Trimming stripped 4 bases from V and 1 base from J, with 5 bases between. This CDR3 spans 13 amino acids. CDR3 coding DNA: TGTGCCTGGAAGAGGTCTGGGGCCAACGTCCTGACTTTC. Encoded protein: CAWKRSGANVLTF.

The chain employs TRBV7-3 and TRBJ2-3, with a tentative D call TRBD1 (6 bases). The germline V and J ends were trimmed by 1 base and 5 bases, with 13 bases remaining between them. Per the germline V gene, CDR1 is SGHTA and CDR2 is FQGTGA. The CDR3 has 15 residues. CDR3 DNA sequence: TGTGCCAGCAGCTTAATGGATCGCAGGGGAGATACGCAGTATTTT. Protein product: CASSLMDRRGDTQYF.

The CDR3 coding sequence is TGTGCCAGCTCCTATGGACAGGGAGGTGTTCAGCCCCAGCATTTT. Translated: CASSYGQGGVQPQHF. The J gene is TRBJ1-5, the V gene TRBV18; TRBD1 matches 8 bases. J gave up 6 bases and V 6 bases, and 10 bases lay outside the gene matches. Germline V gives CDR1 KGHSH, CDR2 LQKENI. The CDR3 has 15 amino acids.

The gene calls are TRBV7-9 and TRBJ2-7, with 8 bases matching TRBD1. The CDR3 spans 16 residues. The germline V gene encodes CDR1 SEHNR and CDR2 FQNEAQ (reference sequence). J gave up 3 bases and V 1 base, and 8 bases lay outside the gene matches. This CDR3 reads CASSLGLGQGGYEQYF. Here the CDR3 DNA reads TGTGCCAGCAGCTTAGGTTTAGGACAGGGTGGCTACGAGCAGTACTTC. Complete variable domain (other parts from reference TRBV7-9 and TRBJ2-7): DTGVSQNPRHKITKRGQNVTFRCDPISEHNRLYWYRQTLGQGPEFLTYFQNEAQLEKSRLLSDRFSAERPKGSFSTLEIQRTEQGDSAMYLCASSLGLGQGGYEQYFGPGTRLTVT.